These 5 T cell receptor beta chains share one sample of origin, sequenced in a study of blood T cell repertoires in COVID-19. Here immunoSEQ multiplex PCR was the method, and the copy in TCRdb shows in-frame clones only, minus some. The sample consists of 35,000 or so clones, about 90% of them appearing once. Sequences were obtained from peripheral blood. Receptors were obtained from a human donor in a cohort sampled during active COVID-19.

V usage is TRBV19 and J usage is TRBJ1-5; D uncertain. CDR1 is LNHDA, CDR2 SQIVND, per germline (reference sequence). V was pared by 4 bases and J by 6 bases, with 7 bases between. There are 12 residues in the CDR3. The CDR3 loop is CASSTSVQPQHF. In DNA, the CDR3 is TGTGCCAGTAGTACCTCGGTTCAGCCCCAGCATTTT.

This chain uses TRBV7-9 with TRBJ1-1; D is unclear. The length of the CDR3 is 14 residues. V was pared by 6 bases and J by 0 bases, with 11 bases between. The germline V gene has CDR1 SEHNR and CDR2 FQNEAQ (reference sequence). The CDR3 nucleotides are TGTGCCAGCAGAACCGGGTTGCTGAACACTGAAGCTTTCTTT. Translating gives CASRTGLLNTEAFF.

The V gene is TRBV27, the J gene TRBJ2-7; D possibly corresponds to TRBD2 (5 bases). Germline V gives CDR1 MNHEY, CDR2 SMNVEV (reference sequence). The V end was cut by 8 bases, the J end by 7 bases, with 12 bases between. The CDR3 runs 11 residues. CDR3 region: CASAEGWEQYF. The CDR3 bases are TGTGCCAGCGCCGAGGGCTGGGAGCAGTACTTC.

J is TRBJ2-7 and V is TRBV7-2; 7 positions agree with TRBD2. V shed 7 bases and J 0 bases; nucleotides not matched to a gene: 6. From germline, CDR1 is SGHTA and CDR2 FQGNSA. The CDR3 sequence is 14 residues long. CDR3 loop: CASTRLAPSYEQYF. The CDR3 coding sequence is TGTGCCAGCACCCGACTAGCACCCTCCTACGAGCAGTACTTC.

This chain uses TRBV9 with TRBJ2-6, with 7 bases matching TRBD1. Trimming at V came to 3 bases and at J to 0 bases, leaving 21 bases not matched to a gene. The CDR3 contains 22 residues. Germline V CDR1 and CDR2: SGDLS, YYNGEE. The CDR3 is CASSAAPGQTPKSLSGANVLTF. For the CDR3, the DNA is TGTGCCAGCAGCGCCGCTCCGGGACAGACTCCGAAGTCCCTCTCTGGGGCCAACGTCCTGACTTTC.